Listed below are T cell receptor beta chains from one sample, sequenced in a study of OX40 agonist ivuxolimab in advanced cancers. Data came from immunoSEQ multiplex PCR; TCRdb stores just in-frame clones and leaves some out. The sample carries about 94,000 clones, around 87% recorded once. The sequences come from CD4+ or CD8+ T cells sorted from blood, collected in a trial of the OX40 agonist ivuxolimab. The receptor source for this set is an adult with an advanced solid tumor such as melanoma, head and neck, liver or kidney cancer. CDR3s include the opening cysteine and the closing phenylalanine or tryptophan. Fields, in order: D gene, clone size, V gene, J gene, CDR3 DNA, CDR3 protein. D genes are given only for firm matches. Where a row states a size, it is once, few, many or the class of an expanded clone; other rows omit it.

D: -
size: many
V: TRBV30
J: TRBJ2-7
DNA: TGTGCCTTGAGCCGACTGGCCTACGAGCAGTACTTC
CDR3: CALSRLAYEQYF

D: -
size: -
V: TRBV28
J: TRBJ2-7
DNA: TGTGCCAGCACAAACGTGAAGGACTACGAGCAGTACTTC
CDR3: CASTNVKDYEQYF

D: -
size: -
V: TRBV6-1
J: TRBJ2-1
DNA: TGTGCCAGCAGTGAAGGAAGGACAAGAAACCCGTTCTTC
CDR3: CASSEGRTRNPFF

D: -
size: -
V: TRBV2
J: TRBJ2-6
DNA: TGTGCCAGCATGATTGGGGCCGCTGGGGCCAACGTCCTGACTTTC
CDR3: CASMIGAAGANVLTF

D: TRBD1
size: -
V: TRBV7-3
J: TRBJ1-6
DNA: TGTGCCAGCAGCTTAGGGCCACAGGGGGGAAATTCACCCCTCCACTTT
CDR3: CASSLGPQGGNSPLHF

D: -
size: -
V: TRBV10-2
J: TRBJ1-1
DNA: TGCGCCAGCAGGGTCAGGGGACCGAACACTGAAGCTTTCTTT
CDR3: CASRVRGPNTEAFF

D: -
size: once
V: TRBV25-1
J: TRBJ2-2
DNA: TGTGCCAGCAGTGAATGGCGCAGGGGGAACACCGGGGAGCTGTTTTTT
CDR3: CASSEWRRGNTGELFF

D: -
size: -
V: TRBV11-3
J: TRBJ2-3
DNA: TGTGCCAGCAGCTCGGCCCAGGGGGGCCGTTCCACAGATACGCAGTATTTT
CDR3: CASSSAQGGRSTDTQYF

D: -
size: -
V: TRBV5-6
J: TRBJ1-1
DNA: TGTGCCAGCAGCTTTGGGACAAGAGTGATGAACACTGAAGCTTTCTTT
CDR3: CASSFGTRVMNTEAFF

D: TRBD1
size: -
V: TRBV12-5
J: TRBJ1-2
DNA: TGTGCTAGTACCCGGACAGGGGACTATGGCTACACCTTC
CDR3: CASTRTGDYGYTF

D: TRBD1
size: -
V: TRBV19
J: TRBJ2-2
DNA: TGTGCCAGTAGTCTTGGGACAGGGTTAAGTGGCGGGGAGCTGTTTTTT
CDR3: CASSLGTGLSGGELFF

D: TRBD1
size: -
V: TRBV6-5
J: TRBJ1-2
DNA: TGTGCCAGCAGTTACTCCGGGACAGGGGATTATGGCTACACCTTC
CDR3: CASSYSGTGDYGYTF

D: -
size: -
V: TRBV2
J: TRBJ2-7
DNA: TGTGCCAGCAGCCCCCTGTACGAGCAGTACTTC
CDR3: CASSPLYEQYF

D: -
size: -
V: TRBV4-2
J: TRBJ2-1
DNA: TGTGCCAGCAGCCAAGAAGGAGCAGGGGCGGCAAGCTCCTACAATGAGCAGTTCTTC
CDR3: CASSQEGAGAASSYNEQFF

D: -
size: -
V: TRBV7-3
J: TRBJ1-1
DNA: TGTGCCAGCAGCTCCATCACTATGACTGAAGCTTTCTTT
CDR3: CASSSITMTEAFF